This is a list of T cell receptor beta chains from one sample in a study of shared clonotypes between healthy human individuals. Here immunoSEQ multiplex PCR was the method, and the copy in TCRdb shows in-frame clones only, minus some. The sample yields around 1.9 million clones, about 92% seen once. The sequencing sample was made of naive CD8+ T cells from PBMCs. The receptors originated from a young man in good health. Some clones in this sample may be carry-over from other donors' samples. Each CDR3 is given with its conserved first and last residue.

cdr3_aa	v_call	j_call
CATSSVDTQYF	TRBV15	TRBJ2-3
CASSYRNNEQFF	TRBV7-6	TRBJ2-1
CSVEGMTSGLYNEQFF	TRBV29-1	TRBJ2-1
CASSANRDRVPEANEKLFF	TRBV6-1	TRBJ1-4
CASTEGLRAFF	TRBV25-1	TRBJ1-1
CASRDPGNEQYF	TRBV11-2	TRBJ2-7
CASSQGWGYGYTF	TRBV4-3	TRBJ1-2
CASSEQKVSGGYTF	TRBV7-9	TRBJ1-2
CASSSQDGSYEQYF	TRBV7-9	TRBJ2-7
CASSYPPAGIQETQYF	TRBV7-6	TRBJ2-5
CAIRPASGHQETQYF	TRBV10-3	TRBJ2-5
CASSLWTEKNTEAFF	TRBV7-8	TRBJ1-1
CASSHHTGGGENIQYF	TRBV4-1	TRBJ2-4
CASRTSRASGPYEQYF	TRBV19	TRBJ2-7
CASSIVGVNTEAFF	TRBV19	TRBJ1-1
CATSGGTSEGTDTQYF	TRBV15	TRBJ2-3
CASSIVRMAHYGYTF	TRBV19	TRBJ1-2
CASSVGSGGNTGELFF	TRBV9	TRBJ2-2
CAISESIGDLPNEQFF	TRBV10-3	TRBJ2-1
CASSLVSGTGTQYF	TRBV7-9	TRBJ2-5
CASSLRGSGSTEAFF	TRBV13	TRBJ1-1
CASKDLPGLGPYNEQFF	TRBV27	TRBJ2-1
CASSQASGKSYEQYF	TRBV4-1	TRBJ2-7
CASSVGPGLAGVSSYEQYF	TRBV9	TRBJ2-7
CASSQDNIQPQHF	TRBV4-2	TRBJ1-5
CASSSVGTSGIYEQYF	TRBV7-9	TRBJ2-7
CASSQDLRGSEQFF	TRBV4-1	TRBJ2-1
CASSPRTGRVTGELFF	TRBV4-1	TRBJ2-2
CASVGVSFYEQFF	TRBV7-9	TRBJ2-1
CASSYRGTHNQPQHF	TRBV6-5	TRBJ1-5